Listed below are T cell receptor beta chains from one sample, sequenced in a study of T cells after yellow fever vaccination. TCRdb used MiXCR to reprocess the 5' RACE reads, holding one entry per CDR3 protein. Of about 400,000 distinct CDR3 sequences in the sample, roughly 6.1% were seen once. Here the sequenced sample was PBMCs, taken 5 days after the yellow fever booster vaccination. These TCRs come from a man aged 25 to 40 who received the YFV17D yellow fever vaccine. Each CDR3 is given with its conserved first and last residue. A D gene is named only where the DNA matches it firmly. Clone size is given for some rows only: seen once, a few or many times, or a class if the clone is expanded.

TRBJ2-3 | TRBV24-1 | few | NA | TGTGCCACCAGTGATTTTACCAGAGGGTCTAGCACAGATACGCAGTATTTT | CATSDFTRGSSTDTQYF
TRBJ2-7 | TRBV28 | many | TRBD2 | TGTGCCAGCACCACGGGGGGCTCCTACGAGCAGTACTTC | CASTTGGSYEQYF
TRBJ2-3 | TRBV20-1 | NA | TRBD2 | TGCAGTGCTAGAGATGGCAGCGGGAGGTACAGATATGGGGCAGATACGCAGTATTTT | CSARDGSGRYRYGADTQYF
TRBJ2-3 | TRBV12-3/TRBV12-4 | few | NA | TGTGCCAGCAGCCTCTATCGGGACAAACCAGATACGCAGTATTTT | CASSLYRDKPDTQYF
TRBJ2-3 | TRBV24-1 | NA | NA | TGTGCCACTCGATCGGAGACAGATACGCAGTATTTT | CATRSETDTQYF
TRBJ2-7 | TRBV5-1 | NA | TRBD1 | TGCGCCAGCAGCTTGGGGGACAGAAAAAGGCTAGTATACGAGCAGTACTTC | CASSLGDRKRLVYEQYF
TRBJ2-7 | TRBV28 | NA | TRBD1 | TGTGCCAGCAGTTTCGGGACAGGGGGCTTCTACGAGCAGTACTTC | CASSFGTGGFYEQYF
TRBJ2-6 | TRBV5-1 | NA | TRBD1 | TGCGCCAGCAGCCTAGGGACAGGGGGCCGCTCTGGGGCCAACGTCCTGACTTTC | CASSLGTGGRSGANVLTF
TRBJ1-1 | TRBV7-9 | NA | TRBD1 | TGTGCCAGCAGATTGGCCGGGACAGCGAGTGAAGCTTTCTTT | CASRLAGTASEAFF
TRBJ2-3 | TRBV7-9 | many | NA | TGTGCCAGCAGCTCCCCCGGGACTTTACCAGATACGCAGTATTTT | CASSSPGTLPDTQYF
TRBJ2-5 | TRBV4-3 | many | NA | TGCGCCAGCAGCCAAGATACAGGAGGGCCGGAGACCCAGTACTTC | CASSQDTGGPETQYF
TRBJ1-1 | TRBV5-1 | many | TRBD1 | TGCGCCAGCAGTTTTACAGGGGAGACTGAAGCTTTCTTT | CASSFTGETEAFF
TRBJ2-4 | TRBV5-1 | few | NA | TGCGCCAGCAGCTTGGATAAGTTGCCCAAAAACATTCAGTACTTC | CASSLDKLPKNIQYF
TRBJ2-4 | TRBV7-9 | few | NA | TGTGCCAGCAGCTTGACTGGACAGCTCTACTTC | CASSLTGQLYF
TRBJ1-6 | TRBV10-2 | few | NA | TGCGCCAGCATACAGGGCTCTAATTCACCCCTCCACTTT | CASIQGSNSPLHF
TRBJ1-1 | TRBV12-3/TRBV12-4 | few | TRBD1 | TGTGCCAGCCACTCCGGGACAGGGGGGTCTGAAGCTTTCTTT | CASHSGTGGSEAFF
TRBJ1-2 | TRBV12-3/TRBV12-4 | few | NA | TGTGCCAGCAGTCCACTTCCTGGAGAGTATGGCTACACCTTC | CASSPLPGEYGYTF
TRBJ2-5 | TRBV14 | many | NA | TGTGCCAGCAGCCGAGACAGGTTGGGGACCCAGTACTTC | CASSRDRLGTQYF
TRBJ2-7 | TRBV12-3/TRBV12-4 | few | TRBD2 | TGTGCCAGCAGTTTTGTGACTAGCGGTTCCTACGAGCAGTACTTC | CASSFVTSGSYEQYF
TRBJ1-1 | TRBV7-9 | few | NA | TGTGCCAGCAGCTTAGCGAAGGGTCGGAACACTGAAGCTTTCTTT | CASSLAKGRNTEAFF
TRBJ2-3 | TRBV29-1 | few | TRBD2 | TGCAGCGCCCATGGGACTAGCGGGAACACAGATACGCAGTATTTT | CSAHGTSGNTDTQYF
TRBJ2-5 | TRBV24-1 | many | NA | TGTGCCACCAGTGATTTTAAGACAGTGGGGGAGACCCAGTACTTC | CATSDFKTVGETQYF
TRBJ2-3 | TRBV3-1 | NA | NA | TGTGCCTGCAGCCACCGGCTAGCGAGCACAGATACGCAGTATTTT | CACSHRLASTDTQYF
TRBJ2-1 | TRBV20-1 | few | NA | TGCAGTGCTACCCTCGGCGTCTACAATGAGCAGTTCTTC | CSATLGVYNEQFF
TRBJ1-3 | TRBV4-3 | few | NA | TGCGCCAGCAGCCGCGTGAGGAGCTCTGGAAACACCATATATTTT | CASSRVRSSGNTIYF
TRBJ2-1 | TRBV19 | few | TRBD2 | TGTGCCAGTAGCGCACGTGGGACTAGCGGGAGTTTGGTTCAGTTCTTC | CASSARGTSGSLVQFF
TRBJ2-2 | TRBV7-2 | many | NA | TGTGCCAGCAGCTTAGCGAAGGTTGTAGGCGGGGAGCTGTTTTTT | CASSLAKVVGGELFF
TRBJ1-1 | TRBV29-1 | NA | NA | TGCAGCGCCTACAACACTGAAGCTTTCTTT | CSAYNTEAFF